One T cell receptor (beta chain) is described in this entry. Its specificity is unknown. Other DNA sequences from this sample encode an identical CDR3 as well. This CDR3 has 14 amino acids. Germline V gene data show CDR1 as SGHRS and CDR2 as YFSETQ. Unmatched junction bases numbered 5, after V lost 4 bases and J lost 4 bases. Assay: immunoSEQ multiplex PCR; the TCRdb copy retains only in-frame clones and omits some. The sample shows 35,000 to 50,000 clones, roughly 89% of them seen only once. This sample was taken from a study of tissue T cells after allogeneic stem cell transplantation. Turning to the study itself: All graft-versus-host disease patients had gastrointestinal involvement and received several lines of directed therapy. General observations from the study: Limitations included a small, clinically heterogeneous cohort and limited sampling depth. Few T cell clones were shared across patients, but motif clusters showed tissue-specific shared signatures.

The sequence was obtained from a woman aged 35-70 years who later had graft-versus-host disease after an allogeneic stem cell transplant. This chain uses TRBV5-1 with TRBJ2-7; 10 nucleotides agree with TRBD2. The sample was blood, taken before transplantation. The CDR3 DNA reads as TGCGCCAGCAGCGACCCTAGCGGGAGTTACGAGCAGTACTTC. This codes for CASSDPSGSYEQYF.